The next 32 T cell receptor beta chains were all read from a single sample in a study of blood T cell repertoires in COVID-19. Sequencing was performed with immunoSEQ multiplex PCR; in TCRdb, only in-frame clones are kept and a portion is missing. This table holds about 66,000 clones, 85% to 90% found once. Material: peripheral blood. Every receptor here comes from a man aged 60-69 years with acute or convalescent COVID-19.

The chain combines TRBV5-8 with TRBJ1-2, with TRBD1 as a possible D gene (6 bases). The V gene lost 0 bases and the J gene lost 4 bases, with 16 bases spanning the gap. Germline values: CDR1 SGHTS, CDR2 YDEGEE. The CDR3 covers 16 residues. The CDR3 region has the DNA TGTGCCAGCAGCTTGGGCACAGGGTATCAAATCTATGGCTACACCTTC. This sequence encodes CASSLGTGYQIYGYTF. The variable domain in full, with the rest retrieved from reference TRBV5-8 and TRBJ1-2, is EAGVTQSPTHLIKTRGQQATLRCSPISGHTSVYWYQQALGLGLQFLLWYDEGEERNRGNFPPRFSGRQFPNYSSELNVNALELEDSALYLCASSLGTGYQIYGYTFGSGTRLTVV.

In this sample, this clone turned up once. The chain couples TRBV5-1 to TRBJ1-4, with D possibly matching TRBD1 (6 bases). This CDR3 is 14 amino acids long. Trimming took 2 bases from V and 6 from J, leaving 11 bases between them. The germline V gene has CDR1 SGHRS and CDR2 YFSETQ. The CDR3 sequence: CASSLGGSDEKLFF. The CDR3 region has the DNA TGCGCCAGCAGCTTAGGGGGAAGCGATGAAAAACTGTTTTTT.

CDR3 DNA sequence: TGCGCCAGCAGTCAGTACCAAGAGACCCAGTACTTC. Its protein product is CASSQYQETQYF. V is TRBV5-1 and J is TRBJ2-5; D gene ambiguous. Trimming left V 5 bases short and J 0 bases short, with 5 bases between. CDR3 length: 12 residues. CDR1 SGHRS and CDR2 YFSETQ come from the germline V gene.

V usage is TRBV11-2 and J usage is TRBJ2-1; 15 bases line up with TRBD2. Germline CDR1 reads SGHAT; CDR2 reads FQNNGV. There are 19 residues in the CDR3. With V trimmed by 2 bases and J by 1 base, 6 bases remained unmatched. This CDR3 is CASSLRTSGGAGSYNEQFF. CDR3 in DNA: TGTGCCAGCAGCTTAAGGACTAGCGGGGGGGCAGGGTCCTACAATGAGCAGTTCTTC.

This clone has more than one count but fewer than ten. The chain is built from TRBV5-4 and TRBJ2-7; 8 bases agree with TRBD1. The V segment lost 4 bases and the J segment 3 bases; nucleotides outside the gene matches: 9. The CDR3 is made up of 15 amino acids. Germline CDR1 reads SGHNT; CDR2 reads YYREEE (reference sequence). CDR3 coding DNA: TGTGCCAGCAGCCGGGGACAGGATCTACTCTACGAGCAGTACTTC. It yields the protein CASSRGQDLLYEQYF.

The chain couples TRBV28 to TRBJ1-4, with TRBD1 identical over 7 bases. V gave up 3 bases and J gave up 3 bases; unmatched junction bases: 4. CDR3 length: 15 residues. CDR1 and CDR2 (germline): MDHEN, SYDVKM. CDR3 region: CASSFPGQSNEKLFF. The CDR3 DNA reads as TGTGCCAGCAGTTTCCCGGGACAGTCTAATGAAAAACTGTTTTTT.

V is TRBV2 and J is TRBJ2-7, with 8 bases lining up with TRBD2. V gave up 3 bases and J gave up 5 bases; unmatched junction bases: 9. The length of the CDR3 is 15 residues. CDR1 and CDR2 (germline): SNHLY, FYNNEI. CDR3 sequence: CASSDPGTRFNEQYF. DNA of the CDR3: TGTGCCAGCAGTGACCCCGGGACTAGGTTTAACGAGCAGTACTTC.

The V and J genes are TRBV24-1 and TRBJ1-5, with a possible D match to TRBD1 (6 bases). Germline assignment: CDR1 KGHDR and CDR2 SFDVKD. This CDR3 has 13 residues. Between the trimmed V and J ends, which lost 11 bases and 7 bases, there was a span of 17 bases. CDR3 sequence (DNA): TGTGCCATGTCGCGGGGGGCAGGGCAGCCCCAGCATTTT. This sequence encodes CAMSRGAGQPQHF.

This chain links TRBV7-9 with TRBJ2-7; 7 bases fit TRBD2. The V and J ends lost 5 bases and 3 bases, in that order; junction bases with no gene match: 4. The CDR3 is made up of 13 amino acids. Germline CDR1 SEHNR, CDR2 FQNEAQ (reference sequence). DNA of the CDR3: TGTGCCAGCAGCCGCGAGCGGGGCTACGAGCAGTACTTC. It encodes CASSRERGYEQYF.

V is TRBV27 and J is TRBJ2-2; TRBD2 is a possible D gene (6 bases). Germline V gene lookup returns CDR1 MNHEY and CDR2 SMNVEV (reference sequence). This CDR3 spans 15 amino acids. Trimming left V 3 bases short and J 6 bases short, with 14 bases between. The CDR3 reads CASSLQKRRAGELFF. DNA of the CDR3: TGTGCCAGCAGTTTGCAGAAAAGGAGGGCCGGGGAGCTGTTTTTT.

This clone appeared once. The rearrangement uses TRBV9 and TRBJ2-2; D might be TRBD2 (5 bases). Trimming stripped 3 bases from V and 0 bases from J, with 15 bases between. The CDR3 covers 17 residues. Germline V gives CDR1 SGDLS, CDR2 YYNGEE. CDR3 region: CASSERLGLANTGELFF. As DNA, the CDR3 is TGTGCCAGCAGCGAACGACTTGGACTCGCGAACACCGGGGAGCTGTTTTTT.

The chain recombines TRBV7-9 with TRBJ2-1, with unresolved D. V was shortened by 1 base and J by 4 bases, with 11 bases between the two germline ends. The CDR3 is made up of 15 amino acids. Germline V gene sequence: CDR1 SEHNR, CDR2 FQNEAQ (reference sequence). The CDR3 nucleotides read TGTGCCAGCAGCTTAGGCAACAGACGTTACAATGAGCAGTTCTTC. Its protein product is CASSLGNRRYNEQFF.

The V call is TRBV7-9, the J call TRBJ1-1; TRBD1 agrees at 9 bases. The germline V gene has CDR1 SEHNR and CDR2 FQNEAQ (reference sequence). The CDR3 is 14 amino acids. V lost 6 bases and J lost 4; bases outside the gene matches: 6. This chain's CDR3 is CASSRTGAPTEAFF. For the CDR3, the DNA is TGTGCCAGCAGTAGGACAGGGGCCCCCACTGAAGCTTTCTTT.

The J gene is TRBJ2-7, the V gene TRBV19; possible D gene TRBD2, 5 bases. The CDR3 sequence is 12 residues long. The germline V and J ends were trimmed by 6 bases and 1 base, with 7 bases remaining between them. The V gene's germline CDR1 is LNHDA and CDR2 SQIVND (reference sequence). CDR3 in DNA: TGTGCCAGTAGGGACTGGTCCTACGAGCAGTACTTC. Amino acid sequence: CASRDWSYEQYF.

V is TRBV6-5 and J is TRBJ2-7; 12 bases match TRBD2. Germline CDR1 is MNHEY and CDR2 is SVGAGI. The CDR3 runs to 15 residues. Unmatched junction bases numbered 4, after V lost 4 bases and J lost 3 bases. The CDR3 sequence: CASSFRTSGNYEQYF. The CDR3 DNA follows: TGTGCCAGCAGTTTCCGGACTAGCGGGAACTACGAGCAGTACTTC.

The chain uses TRBV5-1 and TRBJ1-5; 9 bases agree with TRBD1. This CDR3 contains 15 residues. V dropped 4 bases and J dropped 1; count of bases not matched to a gene: 3. The V gene's germline CDR1 is SGHRS and CDR2 YFSETQ. In nucleotides, the CDR3 is TGCGCCAGCAGCCAAGGGACAGGGAGCAATCAGCCCCAGCATTTT. Its translation: CASSQGTGSNQPQHF.

This clone came up once. The chain uses TRBV3-1 (or the pseudogene TRBV3-2) and TRBJ1-1; perhaps TRBD1 as D (6 bases). The CDR3 runs 15 residues. Between the trimmed V and J ends, which lost 4 bases and 1 base, there was a span of 13 bases. Per the germline V gene, CDR1 is LGHDT and CDR2 is YNNKEL (reference sequence). In DNA form, the CDR3 reads TGTGCCAGCAGCCGTGTGGGGGCATCGAACACTGAAGCTTTCTTT. Its protein product is CASSRVGASNTEAFF.

V and J are TRBV5-4 and TRBJ1-2; maybe TRBD1 (6 bases). Trimming pared 0 bases from V and 8 bases from J, leaving 23 bases between. The CDR3 consists of 17 residues. CDR1 is SGHNT and CDR2 is YYREEE in the germline V gene (reference sequence). The CDR3 sequence is CASSLEVFRGGSEGYTF. The CDR3, as DNA: TGTGCCAGCAGCTTGGAAGTTTTTAGGGGGGGCTCGGAGGGCTACACCTTC.

The chain couples TRBV6-5 to TRBJ2-7; TRBD1 is a possible D gene (6 bases). The germline V and J ends were trimmed by 3 bases and 3 bases, with 12 bases remaining between them. The CDR3 spans 14 residues. Germline CDR1 MNHEY, CDR2 SVGAGI. The CDR3 nucleotides are TGTGCCAGCAGTTATACAAGGACAGTCTACGAGCAGTACTTC. Translation gives CASSYTRTVYEQYF.

The genes are TRBV29-1 and TRBJ2-7; TRBD2 is a possible D gene (5 bases). V lost 1 base to trimming and J lost 5 bases, with 15 bases between them. The CDR3 contains 14 residues. The V gene's germline CDR1 is SQVTM and CDR2 ANQGSEA. CDR3 nucleotide sequence: TGCAGCGTTGAAGTAAACCCATTGAGGGACGAGCAGTACTTC. It specifies CSVEVNPLRDEQYF.

This clone was seen only once. The chain links TRBV2 to TRBJ1-6; D is unresolved. The CDR3 contains 14 residues. Trimming pared 3 bases from V and 7 bases from J, leaving 10 bases between. Germline assignment: CDR1 SNHLY and CDR2 FYNNEI. The CDR3, as DNA: TGTGCCAGCAGTGAGCTGGTTAGAAATTCACCCCTCCACTTT. Amino acids: CASSELVRNSPLHF.

This clone was picked up one time. This chain joins TRBV4-2 and TRBJ2-2; D is undetermined. Trimming removed 1 base at V and 6 bases at J, with 9 bases between. The CDR3 runs to 14 residues. Germline V CDR1 and CDR2: LGHNA, YNFKEQ. CDR3 in DNA: TGTGCCAGCAGCCAAGTCCCGCCGGCCGGGGAGCTGTTTTTT. It codes for CASSQVPPAGELFF.

The chain is built from TRBV11-2 and TRBJ1-1, with 9 nucleotides matching TRBD1. The germline V gene encodes CDR1 SGHAT and CDR2 FQNNGV. The J segment lost 5 bases and the V segment lost 5 bases, leaving 12 bases of the junction unmatched. This CDR3 comprises 16 residues. The CDR3 nucleotides read TGTGCCAGCAGCCCCGGGGACAGGGTTCGGAGTACTGAAGCTTTCTTT. Its translation is CASSPGDRVRSTEAFF.

The CDR3 is CASTSGYLGSGNTIYF. In nucleotides, the CDR3 is TGCGCCAGCACCTCGGGATACCTAGGCTCTGGAAACACCATATATTTT. The chain uses TRBV5-1 and TRBJ1-3; D is unresolved. There are 16 residues in the CDR3. CDR1 SGHRS and CDR2 YFSETQ come from the germline V gene. V lost 6 bases to trimming and J lost 0 bases, with 16 bases between them.

V usage is TRBV19 and J usage is TRBJ1-5; TRBD1 is a possible D gene (6 bases). V lost 5 bases, J lost 2 bases, and 16 bases lay in between. The V gene's germline CDR1 is LNHDA and CDR2 SQIVND (reference sequence). This CDR3 has 16 residues. CDR3 nucleotide sequence: TGTGCCAGTAGTTCTCAGTGGGGGCCTGGCAATCAGCCCCAGCATTTT. Protein sequence: CASSSQWGPGNQPQHF.

The rearrangement links TRBV24-1 to TRBJ1-2; weak D call: TRBD1 (6 bases). The CDR3 runs 13 residues. V was cut by 5 bases and J by 8 bases, with 14 bases left in between. Germline CDR1 KGHDR, CDR2 SFDVKD. This chain's CDR3 is CATSGGQGRGYTF. CDR3 bases: TGTGCCACCAGTGGTGGCCAGGGGAGAGGCTACACCTTC.

J is TRBJ1-4 and V is TRBV24-1; 9 positions match TRBD1. Trimming took 1 base from V and 7 from J; bases not matched to a gene: 15. The CDR3 spans 19 residues. Per the germline V gene, CDR1 is KGHDR and CDR2 is SFDVKD. The CDR3 spells CATSDFGTGLKRGFEKLFF. CDR3 nucleotide sequence: TGTGCCACCAGTGATTTCGGGACAGGGTTAAAGAGGGGATTTGAAAAACTGTTTTTT.

This clone is categorized as medium-sized. The chain is built from TRBV19 and TRBJ2-1; perhaps TRBD1 as D (6 bases). The CDR3 has 14 amino acids. V was clipped by 1 base and J by 8 bases, with 12 bases between them. CDR1 LNHDA and CDR2 SQIVND come from the germline V gene (reference sequence). The CDR3: CASSIGTGKDEQFF. In nucleotides, the CDR3 is TGTGCCAGTAGTATAGGTACAGGGAAGGATGAGCAGTTCTTC.

The chain combines TRBV7-9 with TRBJ1-2, with 9 bases aligning to TRBD1. Looked up from germline, CDR1 is SEHNR and CDR2 is FQNEAQ (reference sequence). The CDR3 extends over 17 amino acids. V lost 5 bases and J lost 8; bases outside the gene matches: 18. The CDR3: CASSHPAQERTGEGYTF. CDR3 coding DNA: TGTGCCAGCAGCCATCCCGCCCAAGAAAGGACAGGGGAAGGCTACACCTTC. Complete variable domain (other parts from reference TRBV7-9 and TRBJ1-2): DTGVSQNPRHKITKRGQNVTFRCDPISEHNRLYWYRQTLGQGPEFLTYFQNEAQLEKSRLLSDRFSAERPKGSFSTLEIQRTEQGDSAMYLCASSHPAQERTGEGYTFGSGTRLTVV.

This clone was detected only once. The genes are TRBV4-2 and TRBJ1-4, with TRBD1 as a possible D gene (6 bases). V lost 3 bases, J lost 8 bases, and 13 bases lay in between. The CDR3 extends over 14 amino acids. Looked up from germline, CDR1 is LGHNA and CDR2 is YNFKEQ. The DNA of the CDR3 is TGTGCCAGCAGCCAGTCGGACAGAGGAGAAAAACTGTTTTTT. Translated, it gives CASSQSDRGEKLFF.

The chain employs TRBV10-3 and TRBJ2-2, with 14 bases identical to TRBD2. Unmatched junction bases numbered 7, after V lost 7 bases and J lost 3 bases. Germline CDR1 is ENHRY and CDR2 is SYGVKD. CDR3 length: 17 residues. The CDR3 DNA reads TGTGCCATCACTCCGACTAGCGGGGGGGCAGACACCGGGGAGCTGTTTTTT. This sequence encodes CAITPTSGGADTGELFF.

The V call is TRBV30, the J call TRBJ1-5; weak D call: TRBD1 (5 bases). The CDR3 has 15 residues. Trimming removed 2 bases from V and 2 bases from J, with 13 bases in between. Germline assignment: CDR1 GTSNPN and CDR2 SVGIG (reference sequence). For the CDR3, the DNA is TGTGCCTGGAGTCACTCAGGGCGCCGCAATCAGCCCCAGCATTTT. It codes for CAWSHSGRRNQPQHF.